The rows below give T cell receptor beta chains drawn from one sample of a study of T cells after yellow fever vaccination. MiXCR was run by TCRdb on the 5' RACE reads, yielding one entry per CDR3 protein. This table has some 350,000 distinct CDR3 sequences, 6.2% appearing once. The material was PBMCs, obtained 5 days after the yellow fever booster vaccination. All receptors derive from a man younger than 40 who received the YFV17D yellow fever vaccine. The CDR3 runs from the conserved cysteine through the conserved F or W. D genes are given only for firm matches. A row's size may be missing; if present it is once, few, many or a size class.

clone_size j_call v_call d_call cdr3_aa cdr3_nt
few TRBJ2-7 TRBV20-1 - CSASPKYEQYF TGCAGTGCTAGTCCCAAGTACGAGCAGTACTTC
- TRBJ1-1 TRBV4-3 - CASSQRPGVGGASWGTEAFF TGCGCCAGCAGCCAAAGGCCAGGGGTGGGGGGCGCGAGTTGGGGCACTGAAGCTTTCTTT
- TRBJ1-4 TRBV19 - CASSTPRGKTNEKLFF TGTGCCAGTAGTACCCCCCGGGGGAAGACTAATGAAAAACTGTTTTTT
few TRBJ2-1 TRBV29-1 - CSVKERSSYNEQFF TGCAGCGTTAAAGAACGCAGCTCCTACAATGAGCAGTTCTTC
few TRBJ2-7 TRBV24-1 TRBD1 CATSDSDRDGYEQYF TGTGCCACCAGTGACTCTGACAGGGATGGCTACGAGCAGTACTTC
- TRBJ2-4 TRBV6-1 TRBD1 CASRARQGPKNIQYF TGTGCCAGCAGGGCTAGACAGGGGCCGAAAAACATTCAGTACTTC
few TRBJ1-1 TRBV28 TRBD1 CATRDRGDMNTEAFF TGTGCCACCCGGGACAGGGGCGATATGAACACTGAAGCTTTCTTT
few TRBJ2-3 TRBV5-4 TRBD2 CASSPKGLAATDTQYF TGTGCCAGCAGCCCGAAGGGGCTAGCGGCGACAGATACGCAGTATTTT
- TRBJ2-2 TRBV7-6 - CASSLATSELFF TGTGCCAGCAGCTTAGCCACTTCTGAGCTGTTTTTT
many TRBJ1-1 TRBV10-2 - CASSPRQQNTEAFF TGCGCCAGCAGTCCACGACAGCAGAACACTGAAGCTTTCTTT
few TRBJ1-6 TRBV7-2 - CASSLDTNSPLHF TGTGCCAGCAGCTTAGATACTAATTCACCCCTCCACTTT
- TRBJ1-5 TRBV12-3/TRBV12-4 TRBD1 CASGRGHGHPQHF TGTGCCAGCGGCAGGGGGCATGGTCACCCCCAGCATTTT
many TRBJ1-3 TRBV28 - CASSPPRSGNTIYF TGTGCCAGCAGTCCCCCCCGCTCTGGAAACACCATATATTTT
- TRBJ2-5 TRBV28 - CASSFAGPETQYF TGTGCCAGCAGTTTTGCGGGGCCAGAGACCCAGTACTTC